Listed here are 3 T cell receptor beta chains from one sample, sequenced in a study of cytomegalovirus exposure and HLA in healthy donors. The PCR made use of 60 Vbeta and 13 Jbeta primers. This table comes from immunoSEQ multiplex PCR, and its TCRdb copy is limited to in-frame clones, with some not included. This table holds 70,000 or so clones. The material sequenced was PBMCs. The receptors were gathered from a boy younger than 18 in good health and CMV-seronegative.

CDR3 protein: CAWSAGNLDYGYTF. DNA for the CDR3: TGTGCCTGGAGTGCCGGGAACCTCGACTATGGCTACACCTTC. The chain carries TRBV30 and TRBJ1-2; D gene uncertain. V lost 1 base to trimming and J lost 3 bases, with 12 bases between them. CDR1 and CDR2 (germline): GTSNPN, SVGIG (reference sequence). This CDR3 contains 14 residues. Combining the CDR3 with reference TRBV30 and TRBJ1-2 gives the whole variable domain SQTIHQWPATLVQPVGSPLSLECTVEGTSNPNLYWYRQAAGRGLQLLFYSVGIGQISSEVPQNLSASRPQDRQFILSSKKLLLSDSGFYLCAWSAGNLDYGYTFGSGTRLTVV.

The chain links TRBV4-1 to TRBJ1-2; D is perhaps TRBD1 (6 bases). CDR3 length: 19 residues. The ends were cut back, 5 bases at V and 6 bases at J, with 31 bases in the middle. The germline gives CDR1 MGHRA, CDR2 YSYEKL. DNA of the CDR3: TGCGCCAGCAGCACTCGTGATCGGAGGACAGTATCGGCTGTAGATGGCTACACCTTC. Translated: CASSTRDRRTVSAVDGYTF.

This rearrangement joins TRBV2 to TRBJ1-2, with TRBD1 matching over 7 bases. The CDR3 is 12 residues long. Germline CDR1 is SNHLY and CDR2 is FYNNEI. With V trimmed by 5 bases and J by 7 bases, 4 bases remained unmatched. CDR3 residues: CASSTGVPGYTF. The CDR3 region has the DNA TGTGCCAGCAGTACAGGGGTCCCTGGCTACACCTTC.